One and the same sample provided the 24 T cell receptor beta chains below, sequenced in a study of Ad26.COV2.S vaccination and SARS-CoV-2 variants (dated by TCRdb to about 2021). Receptor amplification or capture employed the immunoSEQ multiplex PCR assay. TCRdb obtained this table from immuneACCESS and retained in-frame rearrangements with V and J assigned. These tables miss some clones; where compared with another copy, unresolved V genes account for less than half of the shortfall, and the remainder is unexplained. The sample table contains a few hundred thousand clones; only one count was recorded for roughly 90% of them. Around 3.6% of the sample is in the top ten clones. What this sample's treatment or condition label stands for: 15 to 20 received Ad26.COV2.S at low or high dose, single or two shots; a few received placebo; per-sample allocation not given. For vaccine and placebo recipients, the sequenced repertoires came from samples collected on day 63 after the first injection.

The sequencing used peripheral blood, collected in a trial of Ad26.COV2.S vaccine versus placebo. The receptor source for this set is a person between 18 and 59 years old who received the Ad26.COV2.S COVID-19 vaccine or a placebo.

The count of this clone is one. This rearrangement joins TRBV6-6 to TRBJ2-7, with TRBD1 matching 10 bases. This CDR3 is 16 amino acids long. The ends lost 5 bases at V and 2 bases at J; junction bases unmatched: 9. Germline loops: CDR1 MNHNY, CDR2 SVGAGI (reference sequence). The CDR3 reads CASSPPGQGVAYEQYF. CDR3 DNA sequence: TGTGCCAGCAGTCCGCCCGGACAGGGGGTAGCCTACGAGCAGTACTTC.

The gene calls are TRBV15 and TRBJ2-2; D remains ambiguous. The V end lost 0 bases, the J end lost 0 bases, and 8 bases lay between the germline ends. The CDR3 sequence is 16 residues long. Per the germline V gene, CDR1 is LNHNV and CDR2 is YYDKDF (reference sequence). Written as DNA, the CDR3 is TGTGCCACCAGCAGAGATGCCGTTACGAACACCGGGGAGCTGTTTTTT. Translating gives CATSRDAVTNTGELFF.

The rearrangement links TRBV5-1 to TRBJ1-3; D might be TRBD1 (5 bases). The CDR3 consists of 14 residues. Germline V gene sequence: CDR1 SGHRS, CDR2 YFSETQ. With 5 bases removed from V and 0 bases from J, the gap between germline ends came to 9 bases. The CDR3 loop is CASRQAPSGNTIYF. CDR3 sequence (DNA): TGCGCCAGCAGACAGGCCCCCTCTGGAAACACCATATATTTT.

The chain uses TRBV7-9 and TRBJ2-1; D not certain. Germline V gene sequence: CDR1 SEHNR, CDR2 FQNEAQ (reference sequence). The CDR3 contains 12 residues. Trimming cost V 1 base and J 9 bases, with 7 bases left between them. CDR3 in amino acids: CASSLGFREQFF. The CDR3 nucleotides read TGTGCCAGCAGCTTAGGGTTTCGTGAGCAGTTCTTC.

The chain recombines TRBV10-2 with TRBJ1-2; D might be TRBD1 (5 bases). The CDR3 runs to 15 residues. Between the trimmed V and J ends, which lost 6 bases and 8 bases, there was a span of 22 bases. The germline gives CDR1 WSHSY, CDR2 SAAADI. The CDR3 coding sequence is TGCGCCAGCAGCCCCCAGGGAGGGGAGGTCTCCGGCTACACCTTC. This gives the protein CASSPQGGEVSGYTF.

The rearrangement joins TRBV27 to TRBJ2-7, with 11 bases aligning to TRBD2. Unmatched junction bases numbered 11, after V lost 8 bases and J lost 11 bases. CDR3 length: 13 amino acids. The germline V gene has CDR1 MNHEY and CDR2 SMNVEV (reference sequence). In DNA form, the CDR3 reads TGTGCCAGCGCCATAGCGGGGGGGCTGGTTAAGTACTTC. It is translated as CASAIAGGLVKYF.

This clone has only a few counts. The V and J genes are TRBV9 and TRBJ2-5, with 12 bases aligning to TRBD2. CDR3 length equals 17 residues. Germline V gene lookup returns CDR1 SGDLS and CDR2 YYNGEE. V was clipped by 3 bases and J by 7 bases; unmatched bases: 13. In DNA form, the CDR3 reads TGTGCCAGCAGCGCCCCTAGCGGGGGGGGGCCCTTGGGGACCCAGTACTTC. Translating gives CASSAPSGGGPLGTQYF.

This chain joins TRBV2 and TRBJ2-7; 10 nucleotides agree with TRBD1. Germline values: CDR1 SNHLY, CDR2 FYNNEI. J was trimmed by 1 base and V by 6 bases; bases with no gene match: 9. The CDR3 extends over 16 amino acids. This chain's CDR3 is CASSLTGGFGSYEQYF. DNA of the CDR3: TGTGCCAGCAGCCTGACAGGGGGCTTCGGATCCTACGAGCAGTACTTC. The whole variable domain, remainder taken from reference TRBV2 and TRBJ2-7, is EPEVTQTPSHQVTQMGQEVILRCVPISNHLYFYWYRQILGQKVEFLVSFYNNEISEKSEIFDDQFSVERPDGSNFTLKIRSTKLEDSAMYFCASSLTGGFGSYEQYFGPGTRLTVT.

The chain is built from TRBV7-9 and TRBJ1-2; possibly TRBD1 for D (5 bases). Germline V gene lookup returns CDR1 SEHNR and CDR2 FQNEAQ (reference sequence). V lost 4 bases to trimming and J lost 9 bases, with 18 bases between them. The CDR3 sequence is 14 residues long. CDR3 protein: CASSSYDRLASYTF. The DNA of the CDR3 is TGTGCCAGCAGCTCTTATGACAGACTTGCCAGCTACACCTTC.

The CDR3 region is CASSYDPGMMNTIYF. The CDR3 DNA is TGTGCCAGCAGTTACGATCCAGGGATGATGAACACCATATATTTT. V usage is TRBV6-5 and J usage is TRBJ1-3; possible D gene TRBD1, 5 bases. Germline CDR1 and CDR2: MNHEY and SVGAGI. CDR3 length: 15 residues. Trimming stripped 2 bases from V and 7 bases from J, with 15 bases between.

The CDR3: CATSDPDQFGETQYF. CDR3 in DNA: TGTGCCACCAGTGACCCGGACCAGTTTGGTGAGACCCAGTACTTC. The V gene is TRBV24-1, the J gene TRBJ2-5; no definite D call. CDR3 length equals 15 residues. V was cut by 4 bases and J by 5 bases, with 16 bases left in between. Germline CDR1 KGHDR, CDR2 SFDVKD.

On this clone: Other DNA sequences in this sample translate to the same CDR3. The rearrangement links TRBV30 to TRBJ1-6; 8 nucleotides match TRBD1. Germline trimming cut 5 bases from V and 6 bases from J; bases unmatched to any gene: 3. The CDR3 spans 13 residues. Germline V gene sequence: CDR1 GTSNPN, CDR2 SVGIG (reference sequence). The CDR3 DNA is TGTGCCTGGCGAACAGGGGGTAATTCACCCCTCCACTTT. It specifies CAWRTGGNSPLHF.

The chain employs TRBV24-1 and TRBJ2-1; 9 nucleotides align to TRBD1. The CDR3 consists of 14 residues. Germline V gene data show CDR1 as KGHDR and CDR2 as SFDVKD. The ends lost 10 bases at V and 7 bases at J; junction bases unmatched: 10. DNA of the CDR3: TGTGCCACGAAAGGGACAGGGTCTCCAAATGAGCAGTTCTTC. This encodes CATKGTGSPNEQFF.

This clone occurred a few times. This chain links TRBV28 with TRBJ2-3, with 11 bases aligning to TRBD2. Germline V gives CDR1 MDHEN, CDR2 SYDVKM. V shed 5 bases, J shed 1 base, and the junction held 5 bases outside the gene matches. The length of the CDR3 is 16 residues. The CDR3 is CASSETSGGRTDTQYF. The CDR3 coding sequence is TGTGCCAGCAGTGAAACTAGCGGGGGCCGCACAGATACGCAGTATTTT.

The chain is built from TRBV5-4 and TRBJ2-1, with TRBD2 as a possible D gene (5 bases). The CDR3 has 15 amino acids. V was pared by 4 bases and J by 3 bases, with 14 bases between. The germline V gene has CDR1 SGHNT and CDR2 YYREEE (reference sequence). The DNA of the CDR3 is TGTGCCAGCAGCCGGCTCACGGGGAGCTACAATGAGCAGTTCTTC. Its translation: CASSRLTGSYNEQFF.

V gene TRBV6-5 combines with J gene TRBJ1-5; D not resolved. This CDR3 is built from 14 residues. Trimming removed 7 bases from V and 0 bases from J, with 10 bases in between. The V gene's germline CDR1 is MNHEY and CDR2 SVGAGI. This CDR3 reads CASIPWSSNQPQHF. Here the CDR3 DNA reads TGTGCCAGCATCCCTTGGAGTAGCAATCAGCCCCAGCATTTT.

The chain joins TRBV5-4 to TRBJ2-5, with D maybe TRBD2 (7 bases). The CDR3 runs to 15 residues. Germline V lookup: CDR1 SGHNT, CDR2 YYREEE (reference sequence). V was clipped by 4 bases and J by 1 base, with 14 bases between them. The CDR3 spells CASSPAGQVQETQYF. The CDR3 DNA reads TGTGCCAGCAGCCCAGCGGGACAAGTCCAAGAGACCCAGTACTTC.

The chain employs TRBV7-9 and TRBJ2-2; TRBD1 matches 7 bases. This CDR3 region has 14 residues. V was clipped by 4 bases and J by 7 bases; unmatched bases: 6. Germline CDR1 and CDR2: SEHNR and FQNEAQ (reference sequence). CDR3 region: CASSSRQGSGELFF. DNA of the CDR3: TGTGCCAGCAGCTCCAGACAGGGCAGCGGGGAGCTGTTTTTT.

This chain's CDR3 is CASSWTSGAPNTGELFF. The CDR3 bases are TGCGCCAGCAGCTGGACTAGCGGGGCCCCGAACACCGGGGAGCTGTTTTTT. The J gene is TRBJ2-2, the V gene TRBV5-1, with TRBD2 matching over 12 bases. The CDR3 is 17 residues long. V shed 3 bases and J 0 bases; nucleotides not matched to a gene: 3. Germline V CDR1 and CDR2: SGHRS, YFSETQ.

This clone was seen only once. V usage is TRBV29-1 and J usage is TRBJ2-1; 7 positions agree with TRBD2. Unmatched junction bases numbered 1, after V lost 5 bases and J lost 9 bases. Germline V CDR1 and CDR2: SQVTM, ANQGSEA. CDR3 length equals 10 residues. CDR3 sequence (DNA): TGCAGCGTTCCTAGCGGTGAGCAGTTCTTC. It codes for CSVPSGEQFF.

This sequence joins TRBV4-3 and TRBJ1-1, with 8 bases fitting TRBD1. CDR1 is LGHNA, CDR2 YSLEER, per germline. The CDR3 spans 14 residues. V lost 7 bases and J lost 4; bases outside the gene matches: 8. CDR3 sequence: CASKKGQDITEAFF. The CDR3 bases are TGCGCCAGCAAAAAGGGACAGGACATCACTGAAGCTTTCTTT.

This clone showed up just once. J is TRBJ2-7 and V is TRBV19, with TRBD1 identical over 7 bases. CDR1 and CDR2 (germline): LNHDA, SQIVND (reference sequence). V lost 6 bases, J lost 7 bases, and 18 bases stayed unmatched. CDR3 size: 16 residues. The CDR3 here is CASRRPRAETGWEQYF. CDR3 coding DNA: TGTGCCAGTAGAAGACCCCGGGCCGAGACAGGGTGGGAGCAGTACTTC.

The chain uses TRBV6-2 or TRBV6-3 and TRBJ1-4; a possible D gene is TRBD1 (6 bases). This CDR3 region has 15 residues. Germline assignment: CDR1 MNHEY and CDR2 SVGEGT. Trimming shortened V by 0 bases and J by 8 bases, and 13 bases separated the two germline ends. The chain's CDR3 is CASSYSGAFREKLFF. CDR3 sequence (DNA): TGTGCCAGCAGTTACTCGGGGGCGTTTAGAGAAAAACTGTTTTTT.

V usage is TRBV10-3 and J usage is TRBJ2-1; 10 nucleotides line up with TRBD2. V was clipped by 0 bases and J by 6 bases; unmatched bases: 8. The CDR3 has 17 amino acids. Germline CDR1 reads ENHRY; CDR2 reads SYGVKD. CDR3 amino acids: CAISESSGAGGLNEQFF. CDR3 bases: TGTGCCATCAGTGAGTCTAGTGGAGCGGGGGGGCTCAATGAGCAGTTCTTC.